This paragraph covers one TCR beta chain sequence. Which antigen it targets is not known. Per-base qualities were not stored, and no clone one base away is much larger. TCRbeta sequencing used genomic DNA from CD8+ cells, following the manufacturer's instructions. TCRbeta sequencing used the immunoSEQ assay and was run at a genomics technology centre in Finland. On the authors' methods: Clonotype tables generated by the immunoSEQ preprocessing pipeline were converted into VDJtools format, and non-productive clonotypes were filtered out. Samples with fewer than 10,000 reads were excluded, the remaining samples were subsampled to 10,000 reads, and most of the eight CND-RA samples met this threshold. Shannon-Wiener, Simpson and clonality indices were calculated with the VDJtools CalcDiversityStats function on data subsampled to 10,000 reads. To infer antigen specificity, non-singleton TCRbeta clonotypes were hard-matched against VDJdb, with no mismatches permitted. CDR3 sequences that differed by one amino acid (Hamming distance 1) were grouped together into clusters with potentially shared antigen targets. After groups were resampled to six samples, public clonotypes were tested for group enrichment with one-sided Fisher's exact tests, and this procedure was repeated ten times. TCRdb carries this immuneACCESS record with in-frame sequences only. Its versions omit some clonotypes, under half of them owing to an unresolved V gene in the studies checked, with the rest unexplained. That table supplies the V and J calls and clone size; D and trimming were determined from the DNA. The sample table holds thousands of clones, of which about two thirds were seen once. The ten biggest clones cover under 40% of the sample.

This specimen belongs to a study of CD8 T cells in seronegative destructive rheumatoid arthritis (TCRdb year 2020). For the wider study: Biological drugs were being received by seven of the eight CND-RA patients at the time of sampling. Researchers compared peripheral CD8+ TCRbeta repertoires from patients with CCP-negative destructive rheumatoid arthritis (CND-RA) against repertoires from newly diagnosed seropositive RA, seronegative RA and healthy controls. The seropositive RA, seronegative RA and healthy control comparison cohorts were taken from a previously published TCRbeta dataset and were not newly sequenced.

Clipping removes 4 bases from V and 1 base from J, with 6 as the unmatched junction base count. Per the germline V gene, SGHRS is the CDR1 and YFSETQ is the CDR2. CDR3 length: 16 amino acids, cysteine to phenylalanine. Only the CDR3 DNA stays, 48 bases, in frame from base 1. The CND-RA patients tested negative on the clinical CCP2 antibody test, and joint destruction in these patients kept progressing despite active therapy. Every CND-RA patient showed typical joint destruction in the wrists and ankles and had failed conventional anti-rheumatic therapy. Instead of being sampled at diagnosis, CND-RA patients were sampled after long disease histories, which in several cases spanned decades. About 50 millilitres of EDTA-anticoagulated peripheral blood were drawn from each patient. Peripheral blood mononuclear cells were isolated by Ficoll-Paque PLUS density gradient separation. CD8+ cells were isolated from fresh or cryopreserved PBMCs by AutoMACS magnetic bead positive selection, with purity checked by flow cytometry. Nucleospin Tissue or Tissue XS kits were used for genomic DNA extraction, and quantification was performed on a Qubit 2.0 fluorometer.

What the research found in general, with its limitations: With age adjusted for, CD8+ TCRbeta repertoires in CND-RA patients appeared less diverse and more clonal than repertoires in other RA subtypes. The small size of the CND-RA cohort was noted as a limitation of the study. Because no diagnostic samples were available, the TCR repertoire differences may partly reflect poor disease control over the years rather than being present at onset. CND-RA patients appeared to carry a distinct set of enriched public clonotypes, which the authors read as support for a separate disease subset. Across the 90,000 to 150,000 clonotypes tested, no public clonotype enrichment remained significant after Benjamini-Hochberg correction. More CMV-reactive and fewer influenza A-reactive CD8+ TCRbeta sequences were observed in CND-RA repertoires than in controls and other RA subtypes.

Sequenced: CD8+ T cells from blood. The source of this sequence is a woman between 45 and 75 years old with seronegative destructive rheumatoid arthritis. The chain joins TRBV5-1 to TRBJ2-1; 9 bases in between match TRBD2. The DNA is as follows: TGCGCCAGCAGCCCGTTTAGCGGGGGTTCCTACAATGAGCAGTTCTTC. This codes for CASSPFSGGSYNEQFF.